The present TCR beta chain was sequenced within a study of response to subunit inactivated influenza vaccine. The sample holds a few counts of this clonotype. What it binds is not known. Findings and caveats of the study: After each seasonal influenza vaccination, few new T cells are recruited, the authors suggested.

CDR3 length: 15 amino acids. The germline V gene has CDR1 SGHTA and CDR2 FQGNSA. The V end was cut by 3 bases, the J end by 4 bases, with 13 bases between. One entry per CDR3 protein, called by TCRdb with MiXCR from the RT-PCR reads. In the table there are 500,000 to 750,000 distinct CDR3 sequences, about 15% of which are singletons. The chain links TRBV7-2 to TRBJ2-1; D is undetermined. This TCR was sampled from a man aged 45-65 years who received an inactivated influenza vaccine. Sequencing was performed on PBMCs from blood, taken about 12 days after vaccination. The CDR3 DNA sequence: TGTGCCAGCAGCTTCTACGTAGGGCAGTACAATGAGCAGTTCTTC. Its translation is CASSFYVGQYNEQFF.